The present T cell receptor beta chain was sequenced within a study of cytomegalovirus exposure and HLA in healthy donors. Whole-study results and caveats: CMV serostatus alone was available as immune exposure information.

The J segment lost 2 bases and the V segment lost 5 bases, leaving 3 bases of the junction unmatched. The germline CDR1 and CDR2 sequences are SGHTA and FQGNSA. CDR3 length: 16 residues. The PCR used 60 Vbeta and 13 Jbeta primers. Measured with immunoSEQ multiplex PCR; TCRdb has only the in-frame clones, and not every one. The table includes about 160,000 clones, about three quarters detected once. As for this clone: What it binds is not known.

The sample was PBMCs. The source of this sequence is a woman in her forties in good health and CMV-seropositive. The rearrangement joins TRBV7-2 to TRBJ2-6, with 10 bases aligning to TRBD1. CDR3: CASSNGQGAGANVLTF. CDR3 coding DNA: TGTGCCAGCAGCAATGGACAGGGGGCTGGGGCCAACGTCCTGACTTTC. The full variable domain, with the rest looked up from reference TRBV7-2 and TRBJ2-6, is GAGVSQSPSNKVTEKGKDVELRCDPISGHTALYWYRQSLGQGLEFLIYFQGNSAPDKSGLPSDRFSAERTGGSVSTLTIQRTQQEDSAVYLCASSNGQGAGANVLTFGAGSRLTVL.